In its sample, the clone carrying this TCR beta chain was seen a few times. The sample originates from a study of cytomegalovirus exposure and HLA in healthy donors. This CDR3 is 15 amino acids long. Trimming cost V 1 base and J 7 bases; bases outside gene matches: 8. CDR1 and CDR2 from the germline V gene are SGHAT and FQDESV (reference sequence). 60 Vbeta and 13 Jbeta primers were used in PCR. Study processing details: Later analysis identified 88 million or so unique TCR beta chains, about 11 million shared. Only in-frame clones appear in the TCRdb table, and some are missing; sequencing was by immunoSEQ multiplex PCR. V and J calls and clone size come straight from that table; D and trimming were deduced from the DNA. The sample carries 65,000 to 75,000 clones, around 67% recorded once.

The J gene is TRBJ2-5, the V gene TRBV11-1; 8 bases match TRBD2. The sequenced sample was PBMCs. The TCR was taken from a woman in her 30s in good health and CMV-seronegative. The CDR3 reads CASSLVTSVGGTQYF. The DNA for the CDR3 is TGTGCCAGCAGCTTAGTGACTAGCGTCGGCGGGACCCAGTACTTC. The variable domain in full, with the rest retrieved from reference TRBV11-1 and TRBJ2-5, is EAEVAQSPRYKITEKSQAVAFWCDPISGHATLYWYRQILGQGPELLVQFQDESVVDDSQLPKDRFSAERLKGVDSTLKIQPAELGDSAMYLCASSLVTSVGGTQYFGPGTRLLVL.